The TCR beta chain described here comes from a study of long-term antiretroviral therapy in people with HIV. Overall study results and limits: Therapy changes, viral resistance and ART adherence were not documented in the available data.

V lost 5 bases and J lost 0, with 11 bases in between. The CDR3 has 16 residues. CDR1 LNHDA and CDR2 SQIVND come from the germline V gene (reference sequence). This clone was observed a few times. Its specificity is not known. The immunoSEQ assay was v3.0, run at survey level. Assay used: immunoSEQ multiplex PCR; TCRdb lists only in-frame clones, some missing. The top ten hold about a tenth of the sample, which has roughly 17,000 clones, 60% to 85% seen once. Here the sequenced sample was unsorted PBMCs, taken 2.3 years after starting antiretroviral therapy. The TCR was taken from a woman aged 40 to 50 with HIV. The chain combines TRBV19 with TRBJ1-6; no definite D call. The CDR3 region is CASSQAVSSYNSPLHF. The CDR3 nucleotides read TGTGCCAGTAGTCAGGCTGTTAGCTCCTATAATTCACCCCTCCACTTT.